This TCR beta chain was documented in a study of cytomegalovirus exposure and HLA in healthy donors. Study-wide results and caveats: According to a later analysis, most TCR beta chains associated with CMV appeared HLA-restricted. The study designated 164 TCR beta chains cytomegalovirus-associated. As was reported, the HLA-A and HLA-B alleles of most subjects were accurately predicted from TCR beta sequences.

Per germline, CDR1 MNHNS and CDR2 SASEGT. This CDR3 contains 15 residues. With 5 bases clipped from V and 4 bases from J, the junction kept 8 bases outside the gene matches. Points on this clone: The antigen remains unidentified.

Primers included in the PCR were 60 Vbeta and 13 Jbeta primers. Produced via immunoSEQ multiplex PCR; TCRdb's table is partial and in-frame only. The sample includes 130,000 or so clones, 8% to 9.5% of them seen just once. The sequenced sample was PBMCs. The receptor comes from a man in his forties or fifties in good health and CMV-seronegative. The V and J genes are TRBV6-1 and TRBJ1-5, with TRBD1 matching over 7 bases. CDR3 nucleotides: TGTGCCAGCAGTACCGGGACAGTCTTTAATCAGCCCCAGCATTTT. Translating it yields CASSTGTVFNQPQHF.